This T cell receptor (beta chain) derives from a study of T-cell reconstitution after alpha-beta-depleted transplantation in children. Library preparation (for TCRbeta) was performed with unique molecular identifiers. TCRdb recomputed calls from the PCR reads with MiXCR, one row per CDR3 protein. The table has 400,000 to 500,000 distinct CDR3 sequences, roughly 10% seen once; the top ten hold about 5%. This CDR3 spans 13 amino acids. Germline lookup yields CDR1 SGHTA and CDR2 FQGNSA. Trimming cost V 3 bases and J 4 bases, with 10 bases left between them. J is TRBJ2-7 and V is TRBV7-2, with no clear D. Sequencing used PBMCs from the stem cell graft donor, obtained from the stem cell graft. This clonotype was sampled from a human donor who donated a stem cell graft to a child with acute myeloid leukemia. The CDR3 sequence is CASSFQSIYEQYF. As DNA, the CDR3 is TGTGCCAGCAGCTTCCAGTCGATATACGAGCAGTACTTC.